The rows below give T cell receptor beta chains drawn from one sample of a study of long-term antiretroviral therapy in people with HIV. Method: immunoSEQ multiplex PCR; TCRdb's copy keeps in-frame clones and lacks some. This sample yields roughly 45,000 clones, of which around 84% are seen a single time; under 3% belongs to the top ten. The source material was unsorted PBMCs, sampled 0.8 years after starting antiretroviral therapy. The receptors shown here come from a woman aged 18-29 years with HIV. Both conserved end residues are part of each CDR3. D genes are given only for firm matches. Clone size is not always given. Where it is, it says once, few, many or a class for expanded clones.

NA,TRBV21-1,NA,TRBJ1-5,TGTGCCAGCAGCAAAAGGGGAGATCAGCCCCAGCATTTT,CASSKRGDQPQHF
NA,TRBV6-4,NA,TRBJ2-1,TGTGCCAGCAGTGACTCTAGCGGATCCTACAATGAGCAGTTCTTC,CASSDSSGSYNEQFF
NA,TRBV5-8,NA,TRBJ1-5,TGTGCCAGCAGCTTGGCCGACCGTAGCAATCAGCCCCAGCATTTT,CASSLADRSNQPQHF
NA,TRBV7-8,NA,TRBJ2-1,TGTGCCAGCAGCACCCCCCAGGGGCTACTTCTTAACAATGAGCAGTTCTTC,CASSTPQGLLLNNEQFF
NA,TRBV28,TRBD1,TRBJ1-4,TGTGCCAGCGGGGCAGTTTGGACAGGGGATGAAAAACTGTTTTTT,CASGAVWTGDEKLFF
NA,TRBV4-1,TRBD1,TRBJ2-7,TGCGCCAGCAGCACGGACAGGTTGGGCTACGAGCAGTACTTC,CASSTDRLGYEQYF
NA,TRBV28,TRBD2,TRBJ2-7,TGTGCCAGCACTCTCACCCCTAGCGGGCAGGACGAGCAGTACTTC,CASTLTPSGQDEQYF
few,TRBV16,TRBD1,TRBJ1-5,TGTGCCAGCAGCTCGACAGGGCTGGGTCAGCCCCAGCATTTT,CASSSTGLGQPQHF
NA,TRBV28,NA,TRBJ2-7,TGTGCCAGCAGCTCTGACAGCTCCTACGAGCAGTACTTC,CASSSDSSYEQYF
NA,TRBV4-1,NA,TRBJ2-7,TGCGCCAGCAGCCAAGATAGCGCAGGATACTACGAGCAGTACTTC,CASSQDSAGYYEQYF
NA,TRBV7-3,TRBD2,TRBJ2-5,TGTGCCAGCAGCCTCCTACCGGGACTACAAGAGACCCAGTACTTC,CASSLLPGLQETQYF
NA,TRBV2,NA,TRBJ1-4,TGTGCCAGCAGTGAAGAAGGGGAGGGGGATGAAAAACTGTTTTTT,CASSEEGEGDEKLFF
NA,TRBV6-6,NA,TRBJ1-2,TGTGCCAGCAGGCCGGGAGCTAACTATGGCTACACCTTC,CASRPGANYGYTF
NA,TRBV5-4,NA,TRBJ1-1,TGTGCCAGCAGCTTGCCAGGGAGAGCTGAAGCTTTCTTT,CASSLPGRAEAFF
once,TRBV2,TRBD2,TRBJ2-5,TGTGCCAGCGGGACTAGCGGGAGCGTAGAGACCCAGTACTTC,CASGTSGSVETQYF
NA,TRBV27,NA,TRBJ1-2,TGTGCCAGCAGTTTAGGGGGCGGGTTCTATGGCTACACCTTC,CASSLGGGFYGYTF
NA,TRBV19,NA,TRBJ1-1,TGTGCCAGTAGTATAGGGATAGGGCGCACTGAAGCTTTCTTT,CASSIGIGRTEAFF
NA,TRBV28,TRBD1,TRBJ1-4,TGTGCCAGCAGCTTGACAGGGGAGAAACTGTTTTTT,CASSLTGEKLFF
NA,TRBV7-9,NA,TRBJ1-4,TGTGCCAGCAGCCCCCAGGGGCCAACTAATGAAAAACTGTTTTTT,CASSPQGPTNEKLFF
few,TRBV7-9,NA,TRBJ1-1,TGTGCCAGCAGCTTAGGAGGGGGGCGGAACACTGAAGCTTTCTTT,CASSLGGGRNTEAFF
NA,TRBV5-4,NA,TRBJ2-4,TGTGCCAGCAGCTCGGAGGGCGGCATTCAGTACTTC,CASSSEGGIQYF
NA,TRBV28,NA,TRBJ2-7,TGTGCCAGCAGTCGGGACTTAGGTGGCTACGAGCAGTACTTC,CASSRDLGGYEQYF
NA,TRBV27,NA,TRBJ2-2,TGTGCCAGCAGCCCCCGGGGATTGGCCGGGGAGCTGTTTTTT,CASSPRGLAGELFF
NA,TRBV11-2,NA,TRBJ2-7,TGTGCCAGCAGCCCGGCAGACTACGAGCAGTACTTC,CASSPADYEQYF
NA,TRBV5-1,NA,TRBJ2-3,TGCGCCAGCAGCTTGTCCAGGGTCGGGGATACGCAGTATTTT,CASSLSRVGDTQYF
NA,TRBV5-6,NA,TRBJ2-7,TGTGCCAGCAGCTTGGAGGGTTTCGGGATCTCCTACGAGCAGTACTTC,CASSLEGFGISYEQYF
few,TRBV27,TRBD2,TRBJ2-7,TGTGCCAGCGGTAGCGGGAGCTCACGGGAGCAGTACTTC,CASGSGSSREQYF